The source of this T cell receptor (beta chain) is a study of radiotherapy plus CTLA-4 blockade in lung cancer. The overall study: Disease control was achieved by around 33% of patients, and objective responses by less than 20%.

Findings and limits, study-wide: Reports identified early blood T cell clone dynamics, with interferon-beta, as the best response predictor. Clones of tumor-derived TCRs expanded in blood after radiotherapy plus ipilimumab.

Germline CDR1 SGHDT, CDR2 YYEEEE. J gave up 5 bases and V 2 bases, and 11 bases lay outside the gene matches. The CDR3 runs 17 residues. With regard to this clone: The antigen is unknown.

Here immunoSEQ multiplex PCR was the method, and the copy in TCRdb shows in-frame clones only, minus some. This table has about 49,000 clones, 55% to 80% appearing once. The chain links TRBV5-6 to TRBJ2-3, with 10 bases lining up with TRBD2. Source: peripheral blood, taken from a patient treated with radiotherapy plus ipilimumab. This receptor was taken from a human donor with non-small cell lung cancer who had a complete response to radiotherapy plus ipilimumab. This CDR3 reads CASSFWVAGGSGDTQYF. The CDR3 DNA reads TGTGCCAGCAGCTTCTGGGTAGCGGGGGGTTCTGGAGATACGCAGTATTTT.